This T cell receptor (beta chain) was retrieved from a study of cytomegalovirus exposure and HLA in healthy donors. TCRdb's copy holds only in-frame clones and misses some; the assay was immunoSEQ multiplex PCR. The table lists some 170,000 clones, roughly 86% of them singletons, with roughly 2.5% in the top ten. This receptor was identified in a young man in good health and CMV-seropositive. The sequencing sample was made of PBMCs.

This CDR3 is CASSSPHITGELFF. CDR3 DNA sequence: TGTGCCAGCAGCTCGCCGCACATCACCGGGGAGCTGTTTTTT. This chain uses TRBV7-9 with TRBJ2-2; D gene uncertain. The germline gives CDR1 SEHNR, CDR2 FQNEAQ (reference sequence). V lost 4 bases and J 4 bases, leaving 10 bases between the germline ends. The CDR3 spans 14 residues.